Included here is one T cell receptor (beta chain) sequence, with context. Its antigen remains unidentified. Related graft donors supplied nonmyeloablative bone marrow transplants, and mixed chimerism was transient. Unstimulated regulatory T cells (CD4+CD25+CD127-), CD4+CD25- non-regulatory cells, CD4 and CD8 cells were FACS-sorted from thawed PBMCs. This sample is drawn from a study of Tregs in tolerant kidney transplant recipients. Study-wide results and caveats: In tolerant patients, donor-specific Tregs outgrew total Tregs, suggesting antigen-driven expansion. The most relevant donor-specific Treg TCRbeta repertoire apparently came from expansion with activated donor B cells. For some patients, primers changed over time, blocking nucleotide-level comparison.

CDR3 size: 14 residues. TCRdb keeps only in-frame clones here, not all; method: immunoSEQ multiplex PCR. The table lists tens of thousands of clones, 75% to 95% of them singletons. The receptor was isolated from a human patient who received a combined kidney and bone marrow transplant. The T cells may come from the graft donor. The gene calls are TRBV21-1 and TRBJ1-2; the table names TRBD1, a call not compared with the DNA. TRBV21-1 is recorded as a pseudogene. Sequencing used CD4+ T cells from blood (PBMCs), obtained 24 months after the transplant. CDR3 bases: TGTGCCAGCAGCCCTTTGACAGAATACTATGGCTACACCTTC. Residues: CASSPLTEYYGYTF.